These T cell receptor beta chains were read from a single sample in a study of blood T cell repertoires in COVID-19. Produced via immunoSEQ multiplex PCR; TCRdb's table is partial and in-frame only. The sample contains 55,000 to 65,000 clones, approximately 79% of which appear only once. Sequencing was performed on peripheral blood. These receptors all come from a man aged 55 to 70 with acute or convalescent COVID-19. CDR3s include the opening cysteine and the closing phenylalanine or tryptophan. The D gene is left open where the match is weak. Not every row has a clone size; where given, it reads once, few, many or a size class.

cdr3_nt cdr3_aa clone_size d_call j_call v_call
TGTGCCAGCAGCTCGATTCCAGGGTCCCGTAGGAACACTGAAGCTTTCTTT CASSSIPGSRRNTEAFF . . TRBJ1-1 TRBV5-6
TGTGCCAGCTCACCGCAGGACAGGGGCACTAACACCGGGGAGCTGTTTTTT CASSPQDRGTNTGELFF . TRBD1 TRBJ2-2 TRBV18
TGTGCCAGCAGTACCAAAAGTTCGGGGGGCCTACCCAATGAGCAGTTCTTC CASSTKSSGGLPNEQFF . . TRBJ2-1 TRBV7-9
TGTGCCAGCAGCGTAAGGGGGCGAGGTACTGGAAACACCATATATTTT CASSVRGRGTGNTIYF . TRBD1 TRBJ1-3 TRBV9
TGTGCCAGCAGTTTATCCAGCTACAATGAGCAGTTCTTC CASSLSSYNEQFF few . TRBJ2-1 TRBV27
TGTGCCAGCAGCCAGGTAGCGGACTACGAGCAGTACTTC CASSQVADYEQYF . . TRBJ2-7 TRBV3-1/TRBV3-2
TGTGCCAGCAGTTCGGGGTACACTGAAGCTTTCTTT CASSSGYTEAFF many . TRBJ1-1 TRBV28
TGTGCCAGCACCATTACCGGGGTTTCTGAAGCTTTCTTT CASTITGVSEAFF . . TRBJ1-1 TRBV6-6
TGTGCCAGCAGTCCCTCTTTGGCCCAGCCCCAGCATTTT CASSPSLAQPQHF . . TRBJ1-5 TRBV25-1
TGCGCCAGCAGCGCAATCCGACAGGGAAGCGGCGGCAATCAGCCCCAGCATTTT CASSAIRQGSGGNQPQHF few TRBD1 TRBJ1-5 TRBV5-1
TGTGCCACCAGTTTTGGCGGGAGGGCCCACAATGAGCAGTTCTTC CATSFGGRAHNEQFF . TRBD2 TRBJ2-1 TRBV24-1
TGTGCCAGCAGCTTGGACCTAGGGGGAACTGAAGCTTTCTTT CASSLDLGGTEAFF . . TRBJ1-1 TRBV7-9
TGTGCCAGTAGTGGCCTTGCGGGAGACAAGGGTGAGCAGTTCTTC CASSGLAGDKGEQFF . TRBD2 TRBJ2-1 TRBV19
TGTGCCAGCAGTTACTCGGCAGGGGGCACTGAAGCTTTCTTT CASSYSAGGTEAFF . TRBD1 TRBJ1-1 TRBV6-5
TGTGCCAGCAGTTTAGTACAGGCTAATTCACCCCTCCACTTT CASSLVQANSPLHF . . TRBJ1-6 TRBV28
TGTGCCAGCAGTGAATATGAAGTTGTAGATGAAAAACTGTTTTTT CASSEYEVVDEKLFF few . TRBJ1-4 TRBV6-1
TGTGCCAGCAGCCAAGATCGTGGACTAGCGGGAGGCCCTCCCACAGATACGCAGTATTTT CASSQDRGLAGGPPTDTQYF . TRBD2 TRBJ2-3 TRBV4-2
TGTGCCAGCAGTTTCCAGGGGGCCGGTCAGCCCCAGCATTTT CASSFQGAGQPQHF few TRBD1 TRBJ1-5 TRBV27
TGTGCCAGTAGCGAGCGGGGATCTAGCAATCAGCCCCAGCATTTT CASSERGSSNQPQHF few . TRBJ1-5 TRBV19
TGTGCCAGCAGGGGGACAGGCCGCACACACAGCACAGATACGCAGTATTTT CASRGTGRTHSTDTQYF . . TRBJ2-3 TRBV21-1
TGTGCCAGCAGCCACTCAGGGGGTCAGCCCCAGCATTTT CASSHSGGQPQHF . TRBD1 TRBJ1-5 TRBV14
TGTGCCAGCACGAAGTCGACAGGGGAGAACACTGAAGCTTTCTTT CASTKSTGENTEAFF few TRBD1 TRBJ1-1 TRBV4-2
TGTGCCAGCTCACCACCTACGCGGGAGGGCACAGATACGCAGTATTTT CASSPPTREGTDTQYF . TRBD2 TRBJ2-3 TRBV18
TGTGCCAGCAGCTTACTAGCGGGAGGGCCCCACGAGCAGTACTTC CASSLLAGGPHEQYF . TRBD2 TRBJ2-7 TRBV7-9
TGTGCCAGCAGCTTAGGGGGCTATGGCTACACCTTC CASSLGGYGYTF . . TRBJ1-2 TRBV5-6
TGTGCCAGCAGCGATGTTACAGATAGCAATCAGCCCCAGCATTTT CASSDVTDSNQPQHF . . TRBJ1-5 TRBV6-5
TGTGCCAGCAGTTTAGGTGGGCGCGTGTGGACCCAGTACTTC CASSLGGRVWTQYF few . TRBJ2-5 TRBV28
TGTGCCAGCAGCCCGAGAGGGGGTTACGAGCAGTACTTC CASSPRGGYEQYF . . TRBJ2-7 TRBV9